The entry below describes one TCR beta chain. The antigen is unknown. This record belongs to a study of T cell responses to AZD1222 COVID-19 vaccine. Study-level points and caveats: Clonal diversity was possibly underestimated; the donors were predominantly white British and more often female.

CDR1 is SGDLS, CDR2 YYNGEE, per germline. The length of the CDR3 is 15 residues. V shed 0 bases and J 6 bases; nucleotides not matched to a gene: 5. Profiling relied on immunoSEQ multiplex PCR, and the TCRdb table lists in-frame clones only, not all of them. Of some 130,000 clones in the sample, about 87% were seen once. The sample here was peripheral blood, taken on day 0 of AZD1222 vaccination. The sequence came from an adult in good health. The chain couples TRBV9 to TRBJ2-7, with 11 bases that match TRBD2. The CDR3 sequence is CASSVVGLAGGEQYF. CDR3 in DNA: TGTGCCAGCAGCGTAGTCGGGCTAGCGGGAGGCGAGCAGTACTTC.